This T cell receptor (beta chain) is drawn from a study of molecular identifiers for immune sequencing clone quantification. Study-wide results and caveats: Amid some 1 million naive cells, spiked Jurkat TCR RNA from one cell was reportedly still detectable. Clonotypes surpassing 20 RNA copies contained over 97% of effector molecules, versus under 1% in naive cells.

Germline CDR1 is MNHEY and CDR2 is SVGAGI. Trimming took off 3 bases at V and 6 bases at J, with 24 bases between the two ends. The CDR3 spans 18 residues. TCRdb fed the PCR reads into MiXCR, producing one record per CDR3 protein. The sample contains approximately 500,000 distinct CDR3 sequences, approximately 25% of which appear only once. In the case of this clonotype: Its antigen is not known.

The sequence was obtained from a human donor in good health. Some libraries in this study had Jurkat cell RNA spiked in. J is TRBJ1-3 and V is TRBV6-5; the D gene is possibly TRBD1 (6 bases). Material for sequencing was naive CD8+ T cells from blood, with Jurkat cell RNA spiked in. Subset indicated: FACS-sorted CD8+CD4-CCR7+CD45RA+ naive T cells. The CDR3 sequence: CASSYEVGGGPGQNTIYF. The CDR3 bases are TGTGCCAGCAGTTATGAGGTCGGGGGCGGGCCGGGTCAAAACACCATATATTTT.